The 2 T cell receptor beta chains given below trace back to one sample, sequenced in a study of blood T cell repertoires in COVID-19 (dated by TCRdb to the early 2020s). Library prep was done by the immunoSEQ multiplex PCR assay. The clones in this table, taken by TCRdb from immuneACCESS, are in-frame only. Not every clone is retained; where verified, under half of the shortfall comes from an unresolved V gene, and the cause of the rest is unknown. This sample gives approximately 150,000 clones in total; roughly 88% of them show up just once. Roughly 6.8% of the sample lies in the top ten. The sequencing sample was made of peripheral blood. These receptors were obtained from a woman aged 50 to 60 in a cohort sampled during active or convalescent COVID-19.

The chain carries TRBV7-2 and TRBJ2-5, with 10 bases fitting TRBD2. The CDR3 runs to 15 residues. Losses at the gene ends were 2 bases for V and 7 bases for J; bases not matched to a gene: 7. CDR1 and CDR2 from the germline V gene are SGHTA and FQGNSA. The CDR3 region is CASSLRTSGDGTQYF. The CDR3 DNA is TGTGCCAGCAGCTTACGGACTAGCGGTGATGGGACCCAGTACTTC.

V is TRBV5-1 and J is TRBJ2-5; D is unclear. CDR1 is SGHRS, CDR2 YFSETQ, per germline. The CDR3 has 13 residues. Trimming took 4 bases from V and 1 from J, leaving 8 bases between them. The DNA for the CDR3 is TGCGCCAGCAGCCCCTCCCTCCAAGAGACCCAGTACTTC. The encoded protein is CASSPSLQETQYF.